Below, one T cell receptor (beta chain) is given with its context. The antigen remains unidentified. These data come from a study of graft-versus-host responses after intestinal transplantation. Profiled with immunoSEQ multiplex PCR; TCRdb holds only in-frame clones, not every one. The sample gives under 25,000 clones, 86% of which show up once; roughly 50% is in the top ten. Study-wide results and caveats: There was an association between peak levels of circulating GvH clones and early post-transplant HvG declines.

The sequences come from bone marrow, collected about 130 days after transplant. The TCR was taken from a human patient who received an intestinal transplant, so some T cells may come from the graft donor.

CDR3 nucleotide sequence: TGTGCCAGCAGCCCGACTAGCGGAGATGGGACCGGGGAGCTGTTTTTT. Translated: CASSPTSGDGTGELFF. This chain connects TRBV6-4 to TRBJ2-2; 9 bases map to TRBD2. Trimming at V came to 6 bases and at J to 5 bases, leaving 10 bases not matched to a gene. The CDR3 length is 16 residues. Germline loops: CDR1 MRHNA, CDR2 SNTAGT.